Below, 13 T cell receptor beta chains from the same sample are listed, as sequenced in a study of blood T cell repertoires in COVID-19. The assay was immunoSEQ multiplex PCR, and TCRdb's table has in-frame clones only and misses some. The sample shows 250,000 to 350,000 clones, roughly 87% of them seen only once. The sequenced material came from PBMCs or T cells enriched from blood (not recorded which). Receptors were obtained from a woman under 30 who had recovered from COVID-19.

This clone was observed a single time. The chain has TRBV4-1 and TRBJ1-5, with D perhaps TRBD1 (5 bases). This CDR3 has 17 amino acids. Germline CDR1 MGHRA, CDR2 YSYEKL. V gave up 2 bases and J gave up 3 bases, with 17 bases separating them. DNA of the CDR3: TGCGCCAGCAGCCAAACGGGGACGGGGGTTTACAATCAGCCCCAGCATTTT. This encodes CASSQTGTGVYNQPQHF.

The chain joins TRBV2 to TRBJ1-2, with D hard to call. The V end lost 4 bases, the J end lost 8 bases, and 5 bases lay between the germline ends. Germline V gene sequence: CDR1 SNHLY, CDR2 FYNNEI. The CDR3 runs 10 residues. The CDR3 DNA reads TGTGCCAGCAGTGCCTACGGCTACACCTTC. Protein product: CASSAYGYTF.

The genes are TRBV4-1 and TRBJ1-5; D is possibly TRBD1 (5 bases). Germline V gives CDR1 MGHRA, CDR2 YSYEKL. The CDR3 runs to 16 residues. V was shortened by 4 bases and J by 7 bases, with 20 bases between the two germline ends. Written as DNA, the CDR3 is TGCGCCAGCAGCCGGACCCCAGCGGGGGAAAGGCAGCCCCAGCATTTT. Amino acid sequence: CASSRTPAGERQPQHF.

V gene TRBV20-1 combines with J gene TRBJ2-3; D may be TRBD2 (6 bases). The CDR3 length is 15 residues. Germline CDR1 DFQATT, CDR2 SNEGSKA (reference sequence). V lost 3 bases to trimming and J lost 0 bases, with 13 bases between them. CDR3 amino acids: CSASGSAGSTDTQYF. The DNA of the CDR3 is TGCAGTGCTAGTGGGTCCGCGGGGAGCACAGATACGCAGTATTTT.

The J gene is TRBJ2-7, the V gene TRBV6-6, with 8 bases aligning to TRBD2. In germline, CDR1 is MNHNY, CDR2 SVGAGI (reference sequence). J gave up 0 bases and V 8 bases, and 3 bases lay outside the gene matches. The CDR3 runs 13 residues. CDR3 in DNA: TGTGCCAGCGGCGGGGGGAACTCCTACGAGCAGTACTTC. Amino acid sequence: CASGGGNSYEQYF.

The gene calls are TRBV7-8 and TRBJ2-7; 8 nucleotides line up with TRBD2. The trim removed 2 bases at V and 3 bases at J, leaving 6 bases unmatched. CDR1 SGHVS and CDR2 FQNEAQ come from the germline V gene. This CDR3 has 15 amino acids. CDR3: CASSLTRAGDYEQYF. CDR3 sequence (DNA): TGTGCCAGCAGCTTAACGAGAGCGGGAGACTACGAGCAGTACTTC.

This clone appeared once. The rearrangement joins TRBV4-3 to TRBJ2-1; 10 nucleotides line up with TRBD2. The CDR3 covers 16 residues. V dropped 2 bases and J dropped 5; count of bases not matched to a gene: 6. Looked up from germline, CDR1 is LGHNA and CDR2 is YSLEER. The CDR3 sequence is CASSQFSTSGDNEQFF. CDR3 nucleotides: TGCGCCAGCAGCCAATTTAGTACTAGCGGGGACAATGAGCAGTTCTTC.

This sequence joins TRBV19 and TRBJ1-2; 7 positions match TRBD1. There are 17 residues in the CDR3. Germline assignment: CDR1 LNHDA and CDR2 SQIVND (reference sequence). The junction had 14 bases not matched to a gene; V was cut back by 6 bases and J by 1 base. CDR3 sequence (DNA): TGTGCCAGTAGCCCGGGAGGGGGCAGGTATGGTAACTATGGCTACACCTTC. It yields the protein CASSPGGGRYGNYGYTF. Combining the CDR3 with reference TRBV19 and TRBJ1-2 gives the whole variable domain DGGITQSPKYLFRKEGQNVTLSCEQNLNHDAMYWYRQDPGQGLRLIYYSQIVNDFQKGDIAEGYSVSREKKESFPLTVTSAQKNPTAFYLCASSPGGGRYGNYGYTFGSGTRLTVV.

The J gene is TRBJ2-2, the V gene TRBV3-1 (or the pseudogene TRBV3-2), with D hard to call. Between the trimmed V and J ends, which lost 7 bases and 0 bases, there was a span of 15 bases. The CDR3 loop spans 16 amino acids. Germline CDR1 reads LGHDT; CDR2 reads YNNKEL (reference sequence). CDR3 sequence reads: CASTLKPVPNTGELFF. The CDR3 nucleotides are TGTGCCAGCACCCTAAAGCCCGTACCGAACACCGGGGAGCTGTTTTTT.

This clone was found once. This chain uses TRBV9 with TRBJ2-1, with 13 positions matching TRBD2. Germline CDR1 is SGDLS and CDR2 is YYNGEE. The ends lost 4 bases at V and 9 bases at J; junction bases unmatched: 7. CDR3 length: 15 amino acids. This chain's CDR3 is CASSTTSGGTGEQFF. The CDR3 nucleotides read TGTGCCAGCAGCACGACTAGCGGGGGGACCGGTGAGCAGTTCTTC.

V gene TRBV30 combines with J gene TRBJ1-5; 8 positions agree with TRBD1. CDR3 size: 15 residues. The V segment lost 2 bases and the J segment 8 bases; nucleotides outside the gene matches: 11. Germline assignment: CDR1 GTSNPN and CDR2 SVGIG (reference sequence). The CDR3, as DNA: TGTGCCTGGAGTACCGGGGCAGGGGGCGCGGAGCCCCAGCATTTT. Its translation: CAWSTGAGGAEPQHF.

The V gene is TRBV11-3, the J gene TRBJ2-3; TRBD2 agrees at 7 bases. Germline CDR1 and CDR2: SGHNT and YENEEA. V lost 5 bases to trimming and J lost 4 bases; unmatched junction nucleotides: 9. The CDR3 consists of 15 residues. The DNA of the CDR3 is TGTGCCAGCAGCCCAGCGGGACTGGGTGCAGATACGCAGTATTTT. Protein sequence: CASSPAGLGADTQYF.

The rearrangement joins TRBV4-2 to TRBJ1-2; D might be TRBD1 (5 bases). Germline loops: CDR1 LGHNA, CDR2 YNFKEQ. The CDR3 consists of 18 residues. Trimming pared 0 bases from V and 0 bases from J, leaving 17 bases between. CDR3 in DNA: TGTGCCAGCAGCCAAGATCGTACCAGGGTGACCCCTAACTATGGCTACACCTTC. The encoded protein is CASSQDRTRVTPNYGYTF.